The 23 T cell receptor beta chains given below trace back to one sample, sequenced in a study of identical twins. From the 5' RACE reads, TCRdb called clonotypes with MiXCR, one entry per CDR3 protein. In the table there are about 260,000 distinct CDR3 sequences, roughly 7% of which are singletons. This sample also belongs to another study, concerning yellow fever vaccine responses in identical twins.

Input material: memory (CD45RO+) T cells sorted from blood. These receptors came from a woman between 18 and 30 years old in good health.

The rearrangement joins TRBV7-6 to TRBJ2-1; maybe TRBD1 (7 bases). Germline loops: CDR1 SGHVS, CDR2 FNYEAQ. The CDR3 consists of 16 residues. Trimming stripped 5 bases from V and 6 bases from J, with 20 bases between. The CDR3 nucleotides are TGTGCCAGCAGCCTAGGAGGGACAGCAAATATCAATGAGCAGTTCTTC. It codes for CASSLGGTANINEQFF.

This clonotype was detected many times. This chain connects TRBV7-2 to TRBJ1-2; 8 nucleotides line up with TRBD1. V gave up 0 bases and J gave up 5 bases; unmatched junction bases: 20. The CDR3 runs to 20 residues. Germline V gives CDR1 SGHTA, CDR2 FQGNSA. The CDR3, as DNA: TGTGCCAGCAGCTTAGCGCTGGGACAGGCTTCCGCTACCGGACTATATGGCTACACCTTC. This gives the protein CASSLALGQASATGLYGYTF.

The sample holds many counts of this clonotype. Written as DNA, the CDR3 is TGTGCCAGCATGGATTGGGGAGGGGGCACTGAAGCTTTCTTT. Its translation: CASMDWGGGTEAFF. The chain combines TRBV28 with TRBJ1-1; perhaps TRBD1 as D (6 bases). The CDR3 covers 14 residues. Between the trimmed V and J ends, which lost 7 bases and 4 bases, there was a span of 16 bases. Germline V gene sequence: CDR1 MDHEN, CDR2 SYDVKM.

Ten or more counts support this clonotype. The chain links TRBV7-8 to TRBJ1-6; the D gene is possibly TRBD1 (5 bases). The V gene's germline CDR1 is SGHVS and CDR2 FQNEAQ. V gave up 4 bases and J gave up 9 bases, with 16 bases separating them. The CDR3 totals 15 residues. The CDR3 DNA sequence: TGTGCCAGCAGCTCCGAAATCAGGGACGGTTCACCCCTCCACTTT. Amino acids: CASSSEIRDGSPLHF.

This clonotype showed up just a few times. The chain is built from TRBV9 and TRBJ2-5; 8 nucleotides agree with TRBD2. V dropped 3 bases and J dropped 1; count of bases not matched to a gene: 5. The CDR3 length is 15 residues. Germline assignment: CDR1 SGDLS and CDR2 YYNGEE. This chain's CDR3 is CASSAPGLGQETQYF. The CDR3, as DNA: TGTGCCAGCAGCGCACCGGGACTAGGCCAAGAGACCCAGTACTTC.

This clonotype was recorded many times. The chain employs TRBV6-6 and TRBJ2-2, with D perhaps assigned TRBD1 or TRBD2 (5 bases each). The V gene's germline CDR1 is MNHNY and CDR2 SVGAGI (reference sequence). The CDR3 contains 13 residues. V lost 6 bases and J lost 6, with 11 bases in between. CDR3 protein: CASRGTWAGELFF. The DNA for the CDR3 is TGTGCCAGCAGGGGGACCTGGGCCGGGGAGCTGTTTTTT.

This clonotype was detected many times. This CDR3 reads CASSHTRNNEQFF. The CDR3 DNA follows: TGCGCCAGCAGCCATACTAGGAACAATGAGCAGTTCTTC. J is TRBJ2-1 and V is TRBV5-1; perhaps TRBD2 as D (5 bases). This CDR3 has 13 amino acids. The germline gives CDR1 SGHRS, CDR2 YFSETQ. The V gene lost 4 bases and the J gene lost 5 bases, with 10 bases spanning the gap.

At least ten counts were recorded for this clonotype. The rearrangement links TRBV10-3 to TRBJ1-1, with 7 bases fitting TRBD1. V gave up 3 bases and J gave up 2 bases; unmatched junction bases: 3. CDR3 length: 14 residues. From germline, CDR1 is ENHRY and CDR2 SYGVKD. Here the CDR3 DNA reads TGTGCCATCAGTGATAACAGGGGTAACACTGAAGCTTTCTTT. Its protein product is CAISDNRGNTEAFF.

This clonotype was observed a few times. The chain has TRBV5-1 and TRBJ2-1; possibly TRBD2 for D (6 bases). Trimming pared 3 bases from V and 7 bases from J, leaving 20 bases between. Germline-derived CDR1 and CDR2 are SGHRS and YFSETQ. This CDR3 region has 16 residues. The CDR3 loop is CASSSLVREAGNEQFF. As DNA, the CDR3 is TGCGCCAGCAGCTCGCTGGTAAGGGAGGCGGGAAATGAGCAGTTCTTC.

This clonotype came up many times. One end of the junction is discordant with germline, which a read error may explain. This chain links TRBV5-5 with TRBJ2-2; 8 bases line up with TRBD2. Germline-derived CDR1 and CDR2 are SGHKS and YYEKEE (reference sequence). The CDR3 extends over 16 amino acids. DNA of the CDR3: TGTGCCAGCAGCTTGACTGCGGGAGGAATTACCGAGGAGCTGTTTTTT. Translated: CASSLTAGGITEELFF. The full variable domain, rest sourced from reference TRBV5-5 and TRBJ2-2, is DAGVTQSPTHLIKTRGQQVTLRCSPISGHKSVSWYQQVLGQGPQFIFQYYEKEERGRGNFPDRFSARQFPNYSSELNVNALLLGDSALYLCASSLTAGGITEELFFGEGSRLTVL.

This clonotype was counted many times. This chain connects TRBV7-8 to TRBJ2-6; 8 positions agree with TRBD1. This CDR3 has 15 amino acids. Germline V CDR1 and CDR2: SGHVS, FQNEAQ. Trimming removed 6 bases from V and 4 bases from J; junction bases left unmatched: 5. In nucleotides, the CDR3 is TGTGCCAGCAGGGGACAGGAATTCGGGGCCAACGTCCTGACTTTC. Protein product: CASRGQEFGANVLTF.

The V gene is TRBV6-1, the J gene TRBJ2-6; D is possibly TRBD1 or TRBD2 (5 bases each). Trimming removed 5 bases at V and 0 bases at J, with 14 bases between. Looked up from germline, CDR1 is MNHNS and CDR2 is SASEGT. There are 17 residues in the CDR3. The CDR3 DNA is TGTGCCAGCAGTACACGCCGGGGCAACTCTGGGGCCAACGTCCTGACTTTC. Protein product: CASSTRRGNSGANVLTF.

This clonotype was observed a handful of times. This rearrangement joins TRBV6-1 to TRBJ2-7; a possible D gene is TRBD1 (7 bases). Germline-derived CDR1 and CDR2 are MNHNS and SASEGT. The CDR3 totals 16 residues. With 1 base removed from V and 7 bases from J, the gap between germline ends came to 20 bases. In DNA form, the CDR3 reads TGTGCCAGCAGTGAAGAGATAAGGGAGGCAGGGGGGGAGCAGTACTTC. Its translation is CASSEEIREAGGEQYF.

This clonotype has only a few counts. The V call is TRBV20-1, the J call TRBJ2-5; 7 positions agree with TRBD1. This CDR3 comprises 12 residues. Germline V gene sequence: CDR1 DFQATT, CDR2 SNEGSKA (reference sequence). Germline trimming cut 6 bases from V and 5 bases from J; bases unmatched to any gene: 6. CDR3 bases: TGCAGTGCCCTACTAGGGGGCGAGACCCAGTACTTC. This gives the protein CSALLGGETQYF.

This chain connects TRBV14 to TRBJ2-7; a possible D gene is TRBD1 (6 bases). The CDR3 is 16 residues long. The V gene's germline CDR1 is SGHDN and CDR2 FVKESK. Trimming left V 3 bases short and J 5 bases short, with 20 bases between. This chain's CDR3 is CASSQTGLRVRNEQYF. DNA of the CDR3: TGTGCCAGCAGCCAGACAGGCCTCAGGGTTAGGAACGAGCAGTACTTC.

This clonotype was detected a few times. CDR3 coding DNA: TGTGCCAGCAGCTTGCCGACTGAGGATACGCAGTATTTT. It encodes CASSLPTEDTQYF. The V and J genes are TRBV7-9 and TRBJ2-3; the D is unclear. Per the germline V gene, CDR1 is SEHNR and CDR2 is FQNEAQ (reference sequence). V lost 3 bases, J lost 6 bases, and 10 bases lay in between. The CDR3 has 13 amino acids.

Ten or more counts support this clonotype. The chain employs TRBV7-6 and TRBJ2-1, with TRBD2 identical over 10 bases. CDR1 SGHVS and CDR2 FNYEAQ come from the germline V gene. Unmatched junction bases numbered 12, after V lost 5 bases and J lost 2 bases. The CDR3 has 18 residues. CDR3 in DNA: TGTGCCAGCAGCCTCCGGATAGCGGGGGGCATGACCTACAATGAGCAGTTCTTC. Translated: CASSLRIAGGMTYNEQFF.

This clonotype occurred many times. J is TRBJ2-1 and V is TRBV12-3 or TRBV12-4, with 7 nucleotides matching TRBD2. The CDR3 covers 15 residues. After removal of 7 bases from V and 3 bases from J, the junction contained 9 bases not matched to a gene. The CDR3 protein is CASTRRGEGYNEQFF. The CDR3 DNA sequence: TGTGCCAGCACCCGCCGTGGGGAGGGCTACAATGAGCAGTTCTTC.

The V and J genes are TRBV27 and TRBJ2-3; 10 positions match TRBD2. Germline trimming cut 4 bases from V and 4 bases from J; bases unmatched to any gene: 5. CDR1 MNHEY and CDR2 SMNVEV come from the germline V gene (reference sequence). This CDR3 region has 15 residues. The CDR3: CASSYSGGAPDTQYF. The CDR3 nucleotides are TGTGCCAGCAGTTACAGCGGGGGGGCCCCAGATACGCAGTATTTT.

Only a few counts were recorded for this clonotype. CDR3 residues: CASKAGTGNEKLFF. The DNA for the CDR3 is TGCGCCAGCAAAGCCGGGACAGGGAATGAAAAACTGTTTTTT. The genes are TRBV10-2 and TRBJ1-4, with TRBD1 identical over 9 bases. The CDR3 extends over 14 amino acids. Germline assignment: CDR1 WSHSY and CDR2 SAAADI. J lost 5 bases, V lost 7 bases, and 5 bases had no gene match.

This clonotype appeared a few times. The J gene is TRBJ2-2, the V gene TRBV5-1, with D perhaps TRBD1 or TRBD2 (5 bases each). In germline, CDR1 is SGHRS, CDR2 YFSETQ. The CDR3 extends over 16 amino acids. V gave up 4 bases and J gave up 4 bases, with 17 bases separating them. DNA of the CDR3: TGCGCCAGCAGCCGGATCGGGACGGATGGCACCGGGGAGCTGTTTTTT. The encoded protein is CASSRIGTDGTGELFF.

This clonotype was counted many times. V and J are TRBV10-1 and TRBJ2-1, with D possibly matching TRBD1 (5 bases). The length of the CDR3 is 16 residues. The germline CDR1 and CDR2 sequences are WNHNN and SYGVQD (reference sequence). Between the trimmed V and J ends, which lost 0 bases and 2 bases, there was a span of 11 bases. CDR3 loop: CASSESSGAPYNEQFF. CDR3 bases: TGCGCCAGCAGTGAGTCGAGTGGGGCTCCCTACAATGAGCAGTTCTTC.

The chain couples TRBV28 to TRBJ2-1; D possibly corresponds to TRBD2 (6 bases). Germline V lookup: CDR1 MDHEN, CDR2 SYDVKM. The CDR3 has 16 amino acids. Trimming shortened V by 6 bases and J by 7 bases, and 22 bases separated the two germline ends. Here the CDR3 reads CASRSLLANVRNEQFF. The DNA of the CDR3 is TGTGCCAGCAGGTCCCTACTAGCAAATGTAAGAAATGAGCAGTTCTTC.